Presented here are 11 T cell receptor beta chains from one specimen sequenced in a study of T cells in women clearing cervical HPV infection. The assay was immunoSEQ multiplex PCR, and TCRdb's table has in-frame clones only and misses some. This sample's clone table lists about 40,000 clones. Specimen: blood buffy coat. The receptors derive from a woman aged 18 to 75 with a cervical HPV16 infection that either progressed to CIN3+ or cleared (not recorded which).

Notes on this clone: The read gets to within 3 residues of the CDR3 end, and the germline J gene fills in the rest. In the same sample, other DNA sequences code for this CDR3. The chain has TRBV30 and TRBJ1-1, with D maybe TRBD1 (6 bases). The CDR3 covers 14 residues. From germline, CDR1 is GTSNPN and CDR2 SVGIG (reference sequence). The V end was cut by 0 bases, the J end by 0 bases, with 8 bases between. The CDR3 region is CAWSVTGLNTEAFF. CDR3 DNA (partial): TGTGCCTGGAGTGTAACAGGGTTGAACACTGAA. Combining the CDR3 with reference TRBV30 and TRBJ1-1 gives the whole variable domain SQTIHQWPATLVQPVGSPLSLECTVEGTSNPNLYWYRQAAGRGLQLLFYSVGIGQISSEVPQNLSASRPQDRQFILSSKKLLLSDSGFYLCAWSVTGLNTEAFFGQGTRLTVV.

Concerning this clone: The CDR3 end falls 3 residues outside the read, so it is completed with the germline J gene. V gene TRBV13 combines with J gene TRBJ1-1; D is perhaps TRBD1 (6 bases). The V gene's germline CDR1 is PRHDT and CDR2 FYEKMQ (reference sequence). Trimming took off 5 bases at V and 5 bases at J, with 21 bases between the two ends. The CDR3 runs 16 residues. The CDR3 loop is CASSGESSGAGTEAFF. The DNA read from the CDR3 is TGTGCCAGCAGCGGTGAGAGCTCAGGGGCGGGTACTGAA.

Points on this clone: From the germline J gene comes the end of the CDR3, since the read stops 3 residues before it. The rearrangement links TRBV20-1 to TRBJ1-2, with TRBD1 identical over 7 bases. CDR1 and CDR2 from the germline V gene are DFQATT and SNEGSKA (reference sequence). V shed 2 bases, J shed 7 bases, and the junction held 10 bases outside the gene matches. CDR3 length equals 14 residues. CDR3 residues: CSARHDRVLRGYTF. Partial CDR3 DNA: TGCAGTGCTAGACACGACAGGGTATTGCGTGGC.

Note on this clone: Coverage ceases 3 residues before the CDR3 finishes, and the germline J gene fills in the end. The gene calls are TRBV28 and TRBJ1-1; 7 positions match TRBD1. J lost 6 bases, V lost 8 bases, and 9 bases had no gene match. This CDR3 comprises 13 residues. CDR1 is MDHEN, CDR2 SYDVKM, per germline. The sequenced CDR3 bases are TGTGCCAGCTCACAGGGGCAGGGGGCTGAA. This encodes CASSQGQGAE. The whole CDR3 region reads CASSQGQGAEAFF.

With respect to this clone: The CDR3 end is not reached by the read, which stops 3 residues before it; the germline J gene fills it in. The V gene is TRBV28, the J gene TRBJ2-7, with a tentative D call TRBD1 (6 bases). Trimming shortened V by 8 bases and J by 2 bases, and 16 bases separated the two germline ends. Per the germline V gene, CDR1 is MDHEN and CDR2 is SYDVKM. The CDR3 is 14 amino acids. The DNA read from the CDR3 is TGTGCCAGCCAACAGGGTGGAAACACCTACGAG. It yields the protein CASQQGGNTYE. Given in full, the CDR3 is CASQQGGNTYEQYF.

With regard to this clone: The read finishes 3 residues shy of the CDR3 end, and the germline J gene is used to complete it. This chain uses TRBV6-2 or TRBV6-3 with TRBJ1-5, with D possibly being TRBD1 (6 bases). V lost 6 bases and J 0 bases, leaving 12 bases between the germline ends. Germline loops: CDR1 MNHEY, CDR2 SVGEGT. The CDR3 consists of 15 residues. The CDR3 here is CASRGTPYSNQPQHF. The sequenced CDR3 bases are TGTGCCAGCAGGGGGACACCATATAGCAATCAGCCC.

About this clone itself: Compared with germline, one end of the junction differs, possibly owing to a read error. The read ends 3 residues early relative to the CDR3; the germline J gene fills the gap. V is TRBV4-2 and J is TRBJ1-2; 8 bases fit TRBD1. CDR1 is LGHNA and CDR2 is YNFKEQ in the germline V gene. This CDR3 region has 14 residues. CDR3 loop: CASSRTGYNYGYTF. The sequenced part of the CDR3 DNA is TGCGCCAGCAGCCGGACAGGGTACAACTATGGC.

Regarding this clone: The CDR3 end falls 3 residues outside the read, so it is completed with the germline J gene. The V call is TRBV30, the J call TRBJ1-6; 11 positions match TRBD1. This CDR3 has 14 residues. Losses at the gene ends were 3 bases for V and 9 bases for J; bases not matched to a gene: 4. CDR1 is GTSNPN and CDR2 is SVGIG in the germline V gene (reference sequence). The CDR3 spells CAWRTGTGGSPLHF. The covered CDR3 bases are TGTGCCTGGAGGACCGGGACAGGGGGTTCACCC.

About this clone itself: The read terminates 3 residues ahead of where the CDR3 ends, so the germline J gene completes it. The V and J genes are TRBV6-1 and TRBJ2-2, with D perhaps matching TRBD1 (6 bases). CDR3 length equals 16 residues. The germline V gene has CDR1 MNHNS and CDR2 SASEGT. Trimming took 4 bases from V and 7 from J, leaving 19 bases between them. CDR3 residues: CASSAYRDRDGGELFF. The covered CDR3 bases are TGTGCCAGCAGTGCCTACAGGGATAGGGACGGCGGGGAG.

For this clone: Sequencing ends 3 residues short of the CDR3 end; the germline J gene provides the rest. The chain carries TRBV28 and TRBJ1-4; D remains ambiguous. Germline V gene sequence: CDR1 MDHEN, CDR2 SYDVKM. This CDR3 is 16 amino acids long. The covered CDR3 bases are TGTGCCAGCAGTACCCAAGTATGGGGAGCGGGTTCACCA. Translation gives CASSTQVWGAGSP. The whole CDR3 protein is CASSTQVWGAGSPLFF.

As regards this clone: The sequenced fragment ends 3 residues before the CDR3 boundary, so the rest is inferred from the germline J gene. J is TRBJ2-1 and V is TRBV12-3 or TRBV12-4; 8 nucleotides agree with TRBD2. The trim removed 5 bases at V and 4 bases at J, leaving 7 bases unmatched. The CDR3 spans 15 residues. Incomplete CDR3 DNA: TGTGCCAGCAGTCCACTCGCGGGGGGTTACAATGAG. Translated, it gives CASSPLAGGYNE. The whole CDR3 protein reads CASSPLAGGYNEQFF.